These 21 T cell receptor beta chains share one sample of origin, sequenced in a study of CD8+CD57+ T cells in acquired aplastic anemia. The template used for profiling TCR beta VDJ and CDR3 was genomic DNA. Each CDR3 protein gets one entry after TCRdb re-called the reads with MiXCR. The sample lists about 160,000 distinct CDR3 sequences; around 40% were seen once. Sequences were obtained from sorted CD4+, CD8+, or CD8+CD57+ T cells (not recorded which) from PBMCs. The receptors were sampled from a human donor in good health.

The V gene is TRBV20-1, the J gene TRBJ2-7; D call uncertain. CDR1 DFQATT and CDR2 SNEGSKA come from the germline V gene (reference sequence). The CDR3 sequence is 12 residues long. V was clipped by 0 bases and J by 5 bases, with 8 bases between them. The CDR3 is CSARDSPDEQYF. CDR3 coding DNA: TGCAGTGCTAGAGATTCGCCGGACGAGCAGTACTTC.

In its sample, this clonotype was seen many times. The rearrangement joins TRBV12-3 or TRBV12-4 to TRBJ2-5; 9 nucleotides line up with TRBD1. J gave up 5 bases and V 4 bases, and 2 bases lay outside the gene matches. The CDR3 extends over 13 amino acids. This chain's CDR3 is CASSYRGRETQYF. The CDR3 DNA reads as TGTGCCAGCAGTTACAGGGGGCGGGAGACCCAGTACTTC.

In this sample, this clonotype turned up a few times. The J gene is TRBJ1-2, the V gene TRBV18, with D tentatively TRBD1 (5 bases). CDR3 length: 13 residues. The V gene's germline CDR1 is KGHSH and CDR2 LQKENI. V shed 2 bases and J shed 6 bases, with 10 bases lying between them. This chain's CDR3 is CASSPRWGDGYTF. The CDR3 nucleotides read TGTGCCAGCTCACCAAGGTGGGGGGATGGCTACACCTTC.

The chain recombines TRBV2 with TRBJ2-7, with D uncertain. This CDR3 contains 13 residues. CDR1 and CDR2 from the germline V gene are SNHLY and FYNNEI. V lost 6 bases and J 6 bases, leaving 15 bases between the germline ends. CDR3 region: CASSHPAPSEQYF. The CDR3 region has the DNA TGTGCCAGCAGCCACCCGGCTCCCTCCGAGCAGTACTTC. Filled out from reference TRBV2 and TRBJ2-7, the complete variable domain reads EPEVTQTPSHQVTQMGQEVILRCVPISNHLYFYWYRQILGQKVEFLVSFYNNEISEKSEIFDDQFSVERPDGSNFTLKIRSTKLEDSAMYFCASSHPAPSEQYFGPGTRLTVT.

This clonotype was detected ten times or more. The J gene is TRBJ2-7, the V gene TRBV6-1; maybe TRBD2 (5 bases). V was shortened by 6 bases and J by 2 bases, with 14 bases between the two germline ends. The CDR3 contains 14 residues. Germline V gene data show CDR1 as MNHNS and CDR2 as SASEGT. CDR3 region: CASSPRAGTYEQYF. DNA of the CDR3: TGTGCCAGCAGCCCGAGGGCTGGGACCTACGAGCAGTACTTC.

This chain connects TRBV25-1 to TRBJ2-7, with D perhaps TRBD2 (5 bases). CDR3 length equals 14 residues. The germline gives CDR1 MGHDK, CDR2 SYGVNS. Trimming left V 5 bases short and J 5 bases short, with 16 bases between. The CDR3 sequence is CASSRGSVLDEQYF. In DNA, the CDR3 is TGTGCCAGCAGTCGAGGGTCAGTACTGGACGAGCAGTACTTC.

This sequence joins TRBV12-3 or TRBV12-4 and TRBJ1-1; no clear D. The CDR3 totals 13 residues. The V gene lost 7 bases and the J gene lost 3 bases, with 12 bases spanning the gap. DNA for the CDR3: TGTGCCAGCACCCTGGGCGGGGACACTGAAGCTTTCTTT. It encodes CASTLGGDTEAFF.

Many counts were recorded for this clonotype. This rearrangement joins TRBV7-2 to TRBJ2-1; TRBD2 aligns across 8 bases. V was pared by 2 bases and J by 4 bases, with 1 base of the junction left unmatched. The CDR3 contains 14 residues. Germline-derived CDR1 and CDR2 are SGHTA and FQGNSA. Here the CDR3 reads CASSLLAGYNEQFF. CDR3 nucleotides: TGTGCCAGCAGCTTATTAGCGGGGTACAATGAGCAGTTCTTC.

This clonotype was detected many times. This chain connects TRBV9 to TRBJ1-3, with TRBD1 identical over 10 bases. CDR3 length equals 16 residues. Germline V gene lookup returns CDR1 SGDLS and CDR2 YYNGEE. The V segment lost 4 bases and the J segment 3 bases; nucleotides outside the gene matches: 7. Written as DNA, the CDR3 is TGTGCCAGCAGCTTTGACAGGGGGCGAATTGGAAACACCATATATTTT. It codes for CASSFDRGRIGNTIYF.

This clonotype was counted ten times or more. CDR3 nucleotides: TGTGCCAGCAGCTTAGATGGAAGCAATCAGCCCCAGCATTTT. Encoded protein: CASSLDGSNQPQHF. The chain employs TRBV7-2 and TRBJ1-5; the D is unclear. Germline lookup yields CDR1 SGHTA and CDR2 FQGNSA. Trimming left V 1 base short and J 1 base short, with 5 bases between. The CDR3 consists of 14 residues.

CDR3 loop: CASSEMGRPGADTQYF. In nucleotides, the CDR3 is TGTGCCAGCAGCGAGATGGGACGGCCTGGGGCAGATACGCAGTATTTT. The V and J genes are TRBV27 and TRBJ2-3; D may be TRBD1 or TRBD2 (5 bases each). Trimming stripped 6 bases from V and 4 bases from J, with 20 bases between. The germline gives CDR1 MNHEY, CDR2 SMNVEV (reference sequence). This CDR3 is 16 amino acids long.

This clonotype was observed at least ten times. The J gene is TRBJ1-2, the V gene TRBV12-3 or TRBV12-4, with D perhaps TRBD1 (5 bases). V was shortened by 5 bases and J by 8 bases, with 24 bases between the two germline ends. This CDR3 comprises 16 residues. The CDR3 nucleotides are TGTGCCAGCAGTCTATCATCGGGACGGACATCGCCGGGCTACACCTTC. It translates to CASSLSSGRTSPGYTF.

This rearrangement joins TRBV27 to TRBJ1-4; D gene ambiguous. Trimming shortened V by 1 base and J by 1 base, and 10 bases separated the two germline ends. The germline gives CDR1 MNHEY, CDR2 SMNVEV (reference sequence). There are 16 residues in the CDR3. The CDR3 here is CASSLFSRETNEKLFF. CDR3 nucleotides: TGTGCCAGCAGTTTATTCTCCAGAGAAACTAATGAAAAACTGTTTTTT.

This clonotype has ten or more counts. The chain employs TRBV12-5 and TRBJ2-7; D is possibly TRBD1 (6 bases). V lost 0 bases and J lost 0, with 15 bases in between. Germline-derived CDR1 and CDR2 are LGHNT and FRNRAP. CDR3 length equals 17 residues. The CDR3 sequence: CASGLVLGQGSSYEQYF. As DNA, the CDR3 is TGTGCTAGTGGTTTGGTACTGGGTCAGGGGTCCTCCTACGAGCAGTACTTC. Drawing the rest from reference TRBV12-5 and TRBJ2-7, the complete variable domain is DARVTQTPRHKVTEMGQEVTMRCQPILGHNTVFWYRQTMMQGLELLAYFRNRAPLDDSGMPKDRFSAEMPDATLATLKIQPSEPRDSAVYFCASGLVLGQGSSYEQYFGPGTRLTVT.

On this clonotype: This sequence may be a read error, since a much larger clone differs from it by one base. The chain joins TRBV2 to TRBJ2-1; TRBD1 aligns across 10 bases. With V trimmed by 7 bases and J by 6 bases, 12 bases remained unmatched. Germline V gives CDR1 SNHLY, CDR2 FYNNEI. The CDR3 is 16 residues long. DNA of the CDR3: TGTGCCAGCATGGCTGACAGGGGGCTTTTAGCCAATGAGCAGTTCTTC. Protein sequence: CASMADRGLLANEQFF.

This clonotype was seen many times. The genes are TRBV10-1 and TRBJ2-7; D remains unclear. CDR1 is WNHNN, CDR2 SYGVQD, per germline (reference sequence). Between the trimmed V and J ends, which lost 2 bases and 3 bases, there was a span of 11 bases. The CDR3 contains 14 residues. The CDR3: CASSEGRIGYEQYF. In nucleotides, the CDR3 is TGCGCCAGCAGTGAGGGAAGAATTGGCTACGAGCAGTACTTC.

This clonotype showed up many times. The chain combines TRBV12-3 or TRBV12-4 with TRBJ2-1, with D perhaps TRBD2 (5 bases). The CDR3 runs to 15 residues. Trimming took 6 bases from V and 5 from J, leaving 17 bases between them. Written as DNA, the CDR3 is TGTGCCAGCAGCCATGACTATCCCCCCAACAATGAGCAGTTCTTC. This sequence encodes CASSHDYPPNNEQFF.

This CDR3 is CATSREGTNTGELFF. DNA of the CDR3: TGTGCCACCAGCAGAGAGGGAACGAACACCGGGGAGCTGTTTTTT. The V gene is TRBV15, the J gene TRBJ2-2; D is unclear. Germline CDR1 LNHNV, CDR2 YYDKDF (reference sequence). The CDR3 has 15 residues. The germline V and J ends were trimmed by 0 bases and 0 bases, with 5 bases remaining between them.

This clonotype was observed at least ten times. This chain links TRBV6-2 or TRBV6-3 with TRBJ2-7; no definite D call. The V gene lost 6 bases and the J gene lost 13 bases, with 19 bases spanning the gap. This CDR3 has 12 amino acids. CDR1 and CDR2 (germline): MNHEY, SVGEGT. The CDR3 region is CASRPDRLHLYF. In DNA, the CDR3 is TGTGCCAGCAGACCTGATCGGCTGCACCTATACTTC.

A few counts support this clonotype. CDR3 loop: CAWSSGVSYEQYF. In nucleotides, the CDR3 is TGTGCCTGGAGTAGCGGGGTATCCTACGAGCAGTACTTC. The chain uses TRBV30 and TRBJ2-7, with TRBD2 matching over 7 bases. The germline gives CDR1 GTSNPN, CDR2 SVGIG (reference sequence). This CDR3 contains 13 residues. The V and J ends lost 2 bases and 1 base, in that order; junction bases with no gene match: 2.

This sequence joins TRBV20-1 and TRBJ1-1, with D hard to call. The length of the CDR3 is 11 residues. V was clipped by 1 base and J by 4 bases, with 4 bases between them. Per the germline V gene, CDR1 is DFQATT and CDR2 is SNEGSKA (reference sequence). The CDR3, as DNA: TGCAGTGCTAGAGCGGGCACTGAAGCTTTCTTT. This gives the protein CSARAGTEAFF.